Below, one T cell receptor (beta chain) is given with its context. The junction does not match germline at one end; this may be a read error. The CDR3 runs 15 residues. Germline-derived CDR1 and CDR2 are SSHAT and FNYEAQ (reference sequence). This specimen comes from a study of blood T cell repertoires in COVID-19. Study-wide background: The United States, Italy and Spain provided the acute and convalescent COVID-19 samples.

The repertoire was sequenced with immunoSEQ multiplex PCR; TCRdb's copy has only in-frame clones and lacks some. The repertoire holds roughly 250,000 clones, with about 87% as singletons. The TCR comes from a human donor in a cohort sampled during active COVID-19. The specimen was peripheral blood. This chain uses TRBV7-7 with TRBJ2-3, with 8 positions matching TRBD2. Here the CDR3 DNA reads TGTGCTAGCAGCTTAGGGACTAGTCCCACAGATACGCAGTATTTT. It translates to CASSLGTSPTDTQYF.